These 24 T cell receptor beta chains were all obtained from the same sample, sequenced in a study of cytomegalovirus exposure and HLA in healthy donors. Researchers ran the PCR with 60 Vbeta and 13 Jbeta primers. The protocol was immunoSEQ multiplex PCR, while the TCRdb copy is restricted to in-frame clones and leaves out a portion. The sample carries fewer than 65,000 clones, about 87% recorded once. The source material was PBMCs. The receptors were sampled from a man between 18 and 29 years old in good health and CMV-seronegative.

This clone was observed a single time. This chain uses TRBV6-5 with TRBJ2-1; perhaps TRBD2 as D (5 bases). CDR3 length: 16 amino acids. Trimming took off 4 bases at V and 5 bases at J, with 18 bases between the two ends. CDR1 is MNHEY and CDR2 is SVGAGI in the germline V gene. The CDR3 sequence is CASSSWTRHPDNEQFF. CDR3 coding DNA: TGTGCCAGCAGTTCATGGACTCGCCACCCAGACAATGAGCAGTTCTTC.

This rearrangement joins TRBV10-3 to TRBJ1-5; D not certain. From germline, CDR1 is ENHRY and CDR2 SYGVKD. Trimming removed 2 bases from V and 4 bases from J, with 6 bases in between. The CDR3 is 13 amino acids. In DNA, the CDR3 is TGTGCCATCAGTGAGACAGCTAATCAGCCCCAGCATTTT. Translating gives CAISETANQPQHF.

The chain uses TRBV29-1 and TRBJ1-6, with D possibly TRBD1 on 6 matching bases. The germline V gene encodes CDR1 SQVTM and CDR2 ANQGSEA. This CDR3 spans 13 amino acids. V was pared by 7 bases and J by 10 bases, with 17 bases between. CDR3 residues: CSALQGSNSPLHF. DNA of the CDR3: TGCAGCGCGTTACAGGGTAGCAACTCACCCCTCCACTTT. Variable domain in full (rest from reference TRBV29-1 and TRBJ1-6): SAVISQKPSRDICQRGTSLTIQCQVDSQVTMMFWYRQQPGQSLTLIATANQGSEATYESGFVIDKFPISRPNLTFSTLTVSNMSPEDSSIYLCSALQGSNSPLHFGNGTRLTVT.

This chain uses TRBV14 with TRBJ2-4; TRBD2 is a possible D gene (5 bases). In germline, CDR1 is SGHDN, CDR2 FVKESK. Trimming shortened V by 4 bases and J by 0 bases, and 16 bases separated the two germline ends. The CDR3 totals 17 residues. CDR3 sequence (DNA): TGTGCCAGCAGCCGCGGGCATATCCAAATAGCCAAAAACATTCAGTACTTC. This sequence encodes CASSRGHIQIAKNIQYF.

The rearrangement links TRBV4-1 to TRBJ2-1, with D perhaps matching TRBD2 (5 bases). The CDR3 length is 13 residues. Germline CDR1 and CDR2: MGHRA and YSYEKL. V dropped 4 bases and J dropped 7 bases, with 11 bases sitting between them. The CDR3 DNA is TGCGCCAGCAGCCCCGGGGTACGGAATGAGCAGTTCTTC. Its protein is CASSPGVRNEQFF.

The genes are TRBV4-1 and TRBJ1-2; tentative D call: TRBD1 (5 bases). The CDR3 has 15 residues. Trimming cost V 0 bases and J 3 bases, with 11 bases left between them. Germline V lookup: CDR1 MGHRA, CDR2 YSYEKL. CDR3 coding DNA: TGCGCCAGCAGCCAAGAGGGAGGGACCTACTATGGCTACACCTTC. This sequence encodes CASSQEGGTYYGYTF.

This chain links TRBV4-1 with TRBJ2-7, with D perhaps matching TRBD1 (6 bases). Trimming took 0 bases from V and 7 from J, leaving 10 bases between them. This CDR3 region has 13 residues. Germline-derived CDR1 and CDR2 are MGHRA and YSYEKL. CDR3 in DNA: TGCGCCAGCAGCCAAGAGACAGGCTTAGAGCAGTACTTC. It yields the protein CASSQETGLEQYF.

The chain recombines TRBV28 with TRBJ2-5; 11 nucleotides line up with TRBD1. Germline V gives CDR1 MDHEN, CDR2 SYDVKM. This CDR3 has 17 residues. V was pared by 4 bases and J by 2 bases, with 9 bases of the junction left unmatched. CDR3 DNA sequence: TGTGCCAGCAGTTCCGACCGGGACAGGGGGGATCAAGAGACCCAGTACTTC. This encodes CASSSDRDRGDQETQYF.

V and J are TRBV6-4 and TRBJ2-3, with 9 bases that match TRBD1. This CDR3 has 14 residues. V trimming: 4 bases; J trimming: 1 base; junction bases outside the gene matches: 0. Germline CDR1 reads MRHNA; CDR2 reads SNTAGT. The CDR3 nucleotides are TGTGCCAGCAGTGGGACAGGGGGCACAGATACGCAGTATTTT. Residues: CASSGTGGTDTQYF.

V is TRBV28 and J is TRBJ2-2, with 7 bases identical to TRBD2. The CDR3 runs 16 residues. With 6 bases clipped from V and 0 bases from J, the junction kept 7 bases outside the gene matches. Per the germline V gene, CDR1 is MDHEN and CDR2 is SYDVKM. CDR3 in DNA: TGTGCCAGCAGCCCTAGCGGCGCAACGAACACCGGGGAGCTGTTTTTT. Translation gives CASSPSGATNTGELFF.

This clone has a handful of counts. This chain joins TRBV5-8 and TRBJ2-6; the D gene is possibly TRBD1 (6 bases). CDR1 and CDR2 from the germline V gene are SGHTS and YDEGEE. V was pared by 6 bases and J by 0 bases, with 16 bases between. This CDR3 has 17 residues. In nucleotides, the CDR3 is TGTGCCAGCAATCTGGGACAAGGCCTCTCTGGGGCCAACGTCCTGACTTTC. Protein product: CASNLGQGLSGANVLTF.

The rearrangement joins TRBV6-1 to TRBJ1-3; D call uncertain. This CDR3 has 11 residues. V lost 8 bases and J lost 0, with 2 bases in between. Germline V gene data show CDR1 as MNHNS and CDR2 as SASEGT. In DNA form, the CDR3 reads TGTGCCAGCTACTCTGGAAACACCATATATTTT. Its protein is CASYSGNTIYF.

The chain carries TRBV28 and TRBJ2-7; weak D call: TRBD1 (6 bases). V lost 9 bases and J 12 bases, leaving 27 bases between the germline ends. In germline, CDR1 is MDHEN, CDR2 SYDVKM. The CDR3 is 14 amino acids. The CDR3 sequence is CASTLRPGQQMGYF. The CDR3 DNA is TGTGCCAGTACCCTCAGGCCCGGACAGCAAATGGGGTACTTC.

The chain employs TRBV13 and TRBJ1-2, with TRBD1 matching over 8 bases. This CDR3 is 14 amino acids long. V lost 6 bases, J lost 8 bases, and 11 bases stayed unmatched. Germline CDR1 PRHDT, CDR2 FYEKMQ (reference sequence). Here the CDR3 reads CASRETGVVGGYTF. The CDR3, as DNA: TGTGCCAGCAGGGAGACAGGGGTGGTAGGCGGCTACACCTTC.

The chain carries TRBV2 and TRBJ2-1, with a tentative D call TRBD2 (5 bases). Germline-derived CDR1 and CDR2 are SNHLY and FYNNEI. CDR3 length equals 15 residues. Trimming pared 4 bases from V and 5 bases from J, leaving 15 bases between. CDR3: CASSGRGGTNNEQFF. For the CDR3, the DNA is TGTGCCAGCAGTGGCCGCGGAGGCACAAACAATGAGCAGTTCTTC.

The chain uses TRBV5-6 and TRBJ1-3, with D perhaps matching TRBD1 (5 bases). Looked up from germline, CDR1 is SGHDT and CDR2 is YYEEEE. V was shortened by 4 bases and J by 1 base, with 12 bases between the two germline ends. CDR3 size: 15 residues. This CDR3 is CASSHWGGSGNTIYF. The CDR3 DNA follows: TGTGCCAGCAGCCACTGGGGGGGGTCTGGAAACACCATATATTTT.

The CDR3 region is CASSSQGGNTEAFF. CDR3 DNA sequence: TGTGCCAGCAGTTCCCAAGGAGGGAACACTGAAGCTTTCTTT. V and J are TRBV6-6 and TRBJ1-1; unclear D gene. Germline assignment: CDR1 MNHNY and CDR2 SVGAGI (reference sequence). V lost 4 bases to trimming and J lost 1 base, with 10 bases between them. The CDR3 covers 14 residues.

The genes are TRBV27 and TRBJ2-7; 7 bases match TRBD2. V was clipped by 6 bases and J by 0 bases; unmatched bases: 5. Germline-derived CDR1 and CDR2 are MNHEY and SMNVEV (reference sequence). The CDR3 totals 14 residues. CDR3 DNA: TGTGCCAGCAGAACGGGGGGAAGCTCCTACGAGCAGTACTTC. Encoded protein: CASRTGGSSYEQYF.

The chain links TRBV5-1 to TRBJ2-1, with D possibly matching TRBD2 (5 bases). The germline CDR1 and CDR2 sequences are SGHRS and YFSETQ. Trimming shortened V by 4 bases and J by 5 bases, and 19 bases separated the two germline ends. CDR3 length: 16 residues. The CDR3 region is CASSGVGVLNNNEQFF. CDR3 nucleotides: TGCGCCAGCAGCGGGGTCGGGGTCCTGAATAACAATGAGCAGTTCTTC.

The sample holds a few counts of this clone. The chain has TRBV7-9 and TRBJ2-6; 8 bases match TRBD2. Germline CDR1 reads SEHNR; CDR2 reads FQNEAQ (reference sequence). The CDR3 totals 16 residues. V was clipped by 6 bases and J by 1 base; unmatched bases: 5. The CDR3 nucleotides are TGTGCCAGCAGTCGAAGCGGGGGATCTGGGGCCAACGTCCTGACTTTC. Its translation: CASSRSGGSGANVLTF.

The chain links TRBV11-3 to TRBJ1-5; the D gene is possibly TRBD1 (6 bases). This CDR3 region has 14 residues. Between the trimmed V and J ends, which lost 5 bases and 3 bases, there was a span of 11 bases. Germline V gene data show CDR1 as SGHNT and CDR2 as YENEEA. CDR3 coding DNA: TGTGCCAGCAGCGAACAGGGTACCAATCAGCCCCAGCATTTT. Protein product: CASSEQGTNQPQHF.

The CDR3 nucleotides are TGCGCCAGCAGCTCGGGACAGGATTATGGCTACACCTTC. It specifies CASSSGQDYGYTF. J is TRBJ1-2 and V is TRBV5-1; 8 positions match TRBD1. The ends lost 3 bases at V and 5 bases at J; junction bases unmatched: 3. The CDR3 covers 13 residues. Germline CDR1 SGHRS, CDR2 YFSETQ. Together with reference TRBV5-1 and TRBJ1-2, the CDR3 gives the full variable domain: KAGVTQTPRYLIKTRGQQVTLSCSPISGHRSVSWYQQTPGQGLQFLFEYFSETQRNKGNFPGRFSGRQFSNSRSEMNVSTLELGDSALYLCASSSGQDYGYTFGSGTRLTVV.

The genes are TRBV2 and TRBJ2-5; tentatively, D is TRBD1 (5 bases). Trimming took 3 bases from V and 1 from J, leaving 6 bases between them. This CDR3 is built from 13 residues. Germline V gene data show CDR1 as SNHLY and CDR2 as FYNNEI. DNA of the CDR3: TGTGCCAGCAGTGACAGGGTCCAAGAGACCCAGTACTTC. Protein: CASSDRVQETQYF.

This clone appeared a single time. The rearrangement uses TRBV5-4 and TRBJ2-3; D unclear. Germline V gene sequence: CDR1 SGHNT, CDR2 YYREEE (reference sequence). V was pared by 7 bases and J by 3 bases, with 18 bases between. CDR3 length equals 15 residues. The CDR3 protein is CASSSVGTGTDTQYF. Here the CDR3 DNA reads TGTGCCAGCTCCTCCGTCGGAACCGGGACAGATACGCAGTATTTT.